This TCR beta chain was identified during a study of cytomegalovirus exposure and HLA in healthy donors. Trimming took off 5 bases at V and 0 bases at J, with 8 bases between the two ends. Germline CDR1 reads SGHRS; CDR2 reads YFSETQ. The CDR3 length is 13 residues. Primers: 60 Vbeta forward and 13 Jbeta reverse. Clones were read by immunoSEQ multiplex PCR, and TCRdb kept only the in-frame ones, dropping some. This sample yields around 130,000 clones, of which around four fifths are seen a single time; about 1.8% belongs to the top ten. The receptor's source is a man in his forties in good health and CMV-seronegative. The V and J genes are TRBV5-1 and TRBJ1-1; D unclear. The sequenced sample consisted of PBMCs. CDR3 residues: CASSTGVNTEAFF. The CDR3 DNA follows: TGCGCCAGCAGTACCGGTGTGAACACTGAAGCTTTCTTT.